Described below is a single TCR beta chain sequence and its context. Its antigen is still unknown. TCRdb fed the reads into MiXCR, producing one record per CDR3 protein. The sample includes under 40,000 distinct CDR3 sequences, around half seen only once; the top ten take roughly 90%. This sample is part of a study of T cell repertoires in cytomegalovirus infection. On the study more broadly: The authors used CMV epitopes that were HLA-C-restricted (recently identified) and HLA-B-restricted (well studied). Indicated by public TCR beta signatures were CMV infection and matching HLA type.

General study results and limits: In two of eight donors, the top clonotype was HLA-C-restricted CMV-specific.

This sequence originates from a human donor in good health (CMV status not recorded). Some clones in this sample may be carry-over from other donors' samples. Sequenced material: CD8+ T cells from cultured PBMCs, taken from culture after CMV antigen stimulation.

The CDR3 protein is CATSRRVGANVLTF. CDR3 coding DNA: TGTGCCACCAGCAGACGGGTTGGGGCCAACGTCCTGACTTTC. The rearrangement links TRBV15 to TRBJ2-6; D unresolved. The CDR3 spans 14 residues. The germline CDR1 and CDR2 sequences are LNHNV and YYDKDF (reference sequence). V was shortened by 2 bases and J by 3 bases, with 5 bases between the two germline ends.